The clone carrying this TCR beta chain was counted a single time. No antigen is known for it. From germline, CDR1 is MNHEY and CDR2 SVGAGI. The V gene end was trimmed by 0 bases and the J gene end by 6 bases; junction bases not matched to a gene: 4. CDR3 length equals 14 residues. These data belong to a study of OX40 agonist ivuxolimab in advanced cancers. Looking at the study overall: A diagnosis of hepatocellular carcinoma, melanoma, renal cell or head and neck cancer was present in dose-escalation patients. Aged roughly 23 to 90 with a mean of roughly 63 years, they were about 80% male.

TCRdb's copy holds only in-frame clones and misses some; the assay was immunoSEQ multiplex PCR. The sample holds about 72,000 clones; about 85% are singletons and the top ten take 5%. Overall study results and limits: Both blood CD4+ and CD8+ T cells showed clonal growth by week 6 at 0.1 to 3.0 mg/kg.

Sequenced here: CD4+ or CD8+ T cells sorted from blood, sampled in a trial of the OX40 agonist ivuxolimab. The clonotype was recovered from an adult with an advanced solid tumor such as melanoma, head and neck, liver or kidney cancer. The gene calls are TRBV6-5 and TRBJ1-2, with 7 bases lining up with TRBD1. In nucleotides, the CDR3 is TGTGCCAGCAGTTACTCAGGGGGCGGGAATGGCTACACCTTC. As protein: CASSYSGGGNGYTF.